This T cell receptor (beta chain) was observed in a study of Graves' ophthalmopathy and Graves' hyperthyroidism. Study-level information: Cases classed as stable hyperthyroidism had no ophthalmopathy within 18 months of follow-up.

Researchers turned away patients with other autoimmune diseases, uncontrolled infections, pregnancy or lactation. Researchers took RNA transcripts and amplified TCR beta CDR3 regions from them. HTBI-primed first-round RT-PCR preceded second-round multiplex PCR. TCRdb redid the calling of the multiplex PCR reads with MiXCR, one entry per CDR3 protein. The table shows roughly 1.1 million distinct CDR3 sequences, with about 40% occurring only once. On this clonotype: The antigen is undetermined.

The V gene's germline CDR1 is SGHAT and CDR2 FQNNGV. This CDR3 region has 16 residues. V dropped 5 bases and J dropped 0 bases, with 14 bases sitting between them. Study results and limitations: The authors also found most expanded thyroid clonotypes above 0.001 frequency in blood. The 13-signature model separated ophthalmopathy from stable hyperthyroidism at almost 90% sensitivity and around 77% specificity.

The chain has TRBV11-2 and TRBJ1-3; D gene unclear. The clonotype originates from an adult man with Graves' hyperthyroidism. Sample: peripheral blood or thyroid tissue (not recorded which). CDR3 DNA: TGTGCCAGCAGCGCGCCCCAGACGAGCTCTGGAAACACCATATATTTT. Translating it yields CASSAPQTSSGNTIYF.